Below, one TCR beta chain is given with its context. The target antigen is unknown. CDR1 SQVTM and CDR2 ANQGSEA come from the germline V gene. The CDR3 totals 12 residues. V was pared by 6 bases and J by 0 bases, with 9 bases between. The treatment was: approximately nine-day PBMC culture with coronavirus spike peptide pools or control peptides (ViraFEST assay). Dates of PCR positivity, March to December 2020, preceded the US Alpha, Beta and Delta variants. This record belongs to a study of vaccination and CD4 T cells after COVID-19. Study overall: Post-COVID sampling occurred a median roughly 100 days after diagnosis (range 35 to 161). Overlapping spike peptides of SARS-CoV-2, HCoV-NL63, HCoV-OC43 and HCoV-229E stimulated the cells. Findings of the study overall: The median count of SARS-CoV-2-reactive clonotypes rose from around 21 to 38, not significantly.

Oncomine TCR Beta short-read sequencing was applied to DNA from cultured CD4+ T cells. TCRdb analysed the PCR reads with MiXCR anew, one entry per CDR3 protein. In the table there are roughly 14,000 distinct CDR3 sequences, about half of which are singletons. This chain joins TRBV29-1 and TRBJ2-7, with D maybe TRBD2 (5 bases). Sequencing was performed on CD4+ T cells from blood, cultured in vitro, taken before SARS-CoV-2 vaccination. The clonotype was recovered from a human donor who had recovered from COVID-19. For the CDR3, the DNA is TGCAGCGTCACAACTAGCTCCTACGAGCAGTACTTC. Translated: CSVTTSSYEQYF.